These T cell receptor beta chains were read from a single sample in a study of PD-1 blockade in classical Hodgkin lymphoma. Here immunoSEQ multiplex PCR was the method, and the copy in TCRdb shows in-frame clones only, minus some. The data contain about 150,000 clones, around 73% of them singletons. Sequencing used peripheral blood mononuclear cells (PBMCs), obtained before the second cycle of nivolumab. The origin of the receptors is a human donor with classical Hodgkin lymphoma. Both conserved end residues are part of each CDR3. A D gene is named only where the DNA matches it firmly. Size is omitted from some rows. Given values are once, few, many or a class for expanded clones.

V: TRBV7-3; size: .; J: TRBJ2-3; D: .; DNA: TGTGCCAGCAGCGCAGCTTCAGGCGCAGATACGCAGTATTTT; CDR3: CASSAASGADTQYF
V: TRBV5-4; size: .; J: TRBJ2-3; D: .; DNA: TGTGCCAGCAGCTTGTCAGGTGATGCCTCACCCACAGATACGCAGTATTTT; CDR3: CASSLSGDASPTDTQYF
V: TRBV7-9; size: few; J: TRBJ2-6; D: .; DNA: TGTGCCAGCAGCCCTACAACAGGCGCCCACTCTGGGGCCAACGTCCTGACTTTC; CDR3: CASSPTTGAHSGANVLTF
V: TRBV29-1; size: .; J: TRBJ1-1; D: .; DNA: TGCAGCGTTGTTGACGGGAACACTGAAGCTTTCTTT; CDR3: CSVVDGNTEAFF
V: TRBV19; size: few; J: TRBJ1-2; D: .; DNA: TGTGCCAGTAGTATAGCCCTAGGTGGGGACCTTGGCTATGGCTACACCTTC; CDR3: CASSIALGGDLGYGYTF
V: TRBV19; size: .; J: TRBJ1-2; D: TRBD1; DNA: TGTGCCAGTAGTATAGGCTGGGACAGGGTACAGTATGGCTACACCTTC; CDR3: CASSIGWDRVQYGYTF
V: TRBV7-9; size: few; J: TRBJ1-2; D: .; DNA: TGTGCCAGCAGCTTACGGCGGGCAGGGAGCTATGGCTACACCTTC; CDR3: CASSLRRAGSYGYTF
V: TRBV25-1; size: .; J: TRBJ2-5; D: TRBD2; DNA: TGTGCCAGCAGTACCAGCGGGGCGGAGACCCAGTACTTC; CDR3: CASSTSGAETQYF
V: TRBV6-1; size: .; J: TRBJ2-7; D: TRBD1; DNA: TGTGCCAGCAGGATTACGGGACAGGGATACGAGCAGTACTTC; CDR3: CASRITGQGYEQYF
V: TRBV7-3; size: .; J: TRBJ2-3; D: TRBD1; DNA: TGTGCCAGCAGCTTGACAGGGATCGGCACAGATACGCAGTATTTT; CDR3: CASSLTGIGTDTQYF
V: TRBV18; size: few; J: TRBJ1-6; D: .; DNA: TGTGCCAGCTCACCACTGCCTCCAGACAGGTCGATGAATTCACCCCTCCACTTT; CDR3: CASSPLPPDRSMNSPLHF
V: TRBV4-1; size: few; J: TRBJ2-2; D: TRBD1; DNA: TGCGCCAGCAGCCACGGGACAGTACTCACCGGGGAGCTGTTTTTT; CDR3: CASSHGTVLTGELFF
V: TRBV7-3; size: .; J: TRBJ2-3; D: TRBD2; DNA: TGTGCCAGCAGCTTTAGCGGGAGAGATACGCAGTATTTT; CDR3: CASSFSGRDTQYF
V: TRBV10-1; size: .; J: TRBJ2-3; D: TRBD1; DNA: TGCGCCACCAAGGGACAGGGCTTAGGAGATACGCAGTATTTT; CDR3: CATKGQGLGDTQYF
V: TRBV18; size: few; J: TRBJ1-5; D: .; DNA: TGTGCCAGCTCACCAACTTCATCACAGAACAGGAGGAGCAATCAGCCCCAGCATTTT; CDR3: CASSPTSSQNRRSNQPQHF
V: TRBV15; size: .; J: TRBJ1-4; D: .; DNA: TGTGCCACCAGCAGAGTTGGGGTGCACCAGACTAATGAAAAACTGTTTTTT; CDR3: CATSRVGVHQTNEKLFF
V: TRBV28; size: .; J: TRBJ2-7; D: .; DNA: TGTGCCAGCAGTTTATATTACAGCCGGGGTCCCTACGAGCAGTACTTC; CDR3: CASSLYYSRGPYEQYF
V: TRBV4-1; size: .; J: TRBJ2-5; D: TRBD1; DNA: TGCGCCAGCAGCCTACCGACAGGGACCCAAGAGACCCAGTACTTC; CDR3: CASSLPTGTQETQYF
V: TRBV5-1; size: .; J: TRBJ2-7; D: .; DNA: TGCGCCAGCCAGCAGTTTAGCTCCTACGAGCAGTACTTC; CDR3: CASQQFSSYEQYF
V: TRBV6-6; size: .; J: TRBJ2-3; D: .; DNA: TGTGCCAGCAGTTACTCGGACAGTAGCACAGATACGCAGTATTTT; CDR3: CASSYSDSSTDTQYF
V: TRBV6-5; size: .; J: TRBJ1-1; D: TRBD1; DNA: TGTGCCAGCAGCAGACAGGGGGCTATGAACACCGAAGCTTTCTTT; CDR3: CASSRQGAMNTEAFF
V: TRBV6-1; size: few; J: TRBJ1-5; D: .; DNA: TGTGCCTACAGCGATCCAGGGGATCAGCCCCAGCATTTT; CDR3: CAYSDPGDQPQHF
V: TRBV9; size: few; J: TRBJ2-7; D: TRBD1; DNA: TGTGCCAGCAGCGAAGGGACAGGGTTTCCCTACGAGCAGTACTTC; CDR3: CASSEGTGFPYEQYF
V: TRBV11-3; size: .; J: TRBJ2-3; D: .; DNA: TGTGCCAGCAGCTCCAGATCAGATACGCAGTATTTT; CDR3: CASSSRSDTQYF
V: TRBV5-4; size: .; J: TRBJ2-2; D: .; DNA: TGTGCCAGCAGCTTAATGACAGACACCGGGGAGCTGTTTTTT; CDR3: CASSLMTDTGELFF
V: TRBV15; size: .; J: TRBJ1-2; D: .; DNA: TGTGCCACCAGCAGAGGAGGGGCGGACTATGGCTACACCTTC; CDR3: CATSRGGADYGYTF
V: TRBV6-5; size: .; J: TRBJ2-5; D: .; DNA: TGTGCCAGCAGTTACTCGGCTCTAGGGGAGACCCAGTACTTC; CDR3: CASSYSALGETQYF
V: TRBV18; size: .; J: TRBJ2-7; D: .; DNA: TGTGCCAGCTCACCCACCTCCTACGAGCAGTACTTC; CDR3: CASSPTSYEQYF